The source of this TCR beta chain is a study of control samples from healthy donors and cancer patients. Profiling relied on immunoSEQ multiplex PCR, and the TCRdb table lists in-frame clones only, not all of them. The data contain about 86,000 clones, 70% to 90% of them seen just once; the ten biggest clones take up 8.5% to 10%. CDR3 length equals 15 residues. Per germline, CDR1 MNHEY and CDR2 SVGAGI. Trimming took off 10 bases at V and 2 bases at J, with 20 bases between the two ends. The sample comprised PBMCs. The genes are TRBV6-5 and TRBJ1-2; the D gene is possibly TRBD1 (6 bases). The receptor was isolated from a woman aged 45-65 years with colorectal cancer. Written as DNA, the CDR3 is TGTGCCACTAATTTGATGTTCAGGGGCAACTATGGCTACACCTTC. Protein product: CATNLMFRGNYGYTF.